This T cell receptor (beta chain) was captured in a study of blood T cell repertoires in COVID-19. In the original analysis: Estimation of nucleated cell counts relied on the amplification of reference gene primers. TCRdb's table, derived via immunoSEQ multiplex PCR, lists solely in-frame clones and lacks some. V, J and clone size derive from that table, while D and trimming were established from the DNA sequence. Among roughly 50,000 clones listed, under 90% were seen once. Sequencing was performed on peripheral blood. This TCR was sampled from a woman in her sixties or seventies with acute or convalescent COVID-19.

CDR3 amino acids: CASSQDSPVGHYGEQFF. The CDR3 nucleotides are TGCGCCAGCAGCCAAGATTCGCCCGTTGGGCATTACGGTGAGCAGTTCTTC. This rearrangement joins TRBV4-3 to TRBJ2-1; D is undetermined. V lost 0 bases, J lost 9 bases, and 21 bases lay in between. The CDR3 is made up of 17 amino acids. Germline V gene sequence: CDR1 LGHNA, CDR2 YSLEER.